Listed here is a single T cell receptor (beta chain). Its antigen is currently unknown. Germline assignment: CDR1 SGHRS and CDR2 YFSETQ. This CDR3 is built from 13 residues. Between the trimmed V and J ends, which lost 4 bases and 8 bases, there was a span of 14 bases. Repertoires were generated with immunoSEQ multiplex PCR, while TCRdb's copy carries only in-frame clones and drops some. The sample carries about 110,000 clones, 88% recorded once. These data belong to a study of T cell responses to AZD1222 COVID-19 vaccine. Study-wide context: Second doses that came at about 4 or about 12 weeks were put together.

General observations from the study: Close to half of spike-specific TCRs reportedly recognize unmutated variant regions. The sample set comprised mostly white British donors with more females, and clonal diversity was possibly underestimated. Repertoires were obtained solely post-peak T cell response.

This specimen consisted of peripheral blood, obtained on day 0 of AZD1222 vaccination. The receptor was derived from an adult in good health. The chain combines TRBV5-1 with TRBJ2-3; D gene ambiguous. The CDR3 nucleotides are TGCGCCAGCAGCGACTCGACCTATATTACGCAGTATTTT. Translation gives CASSDSTYITQYF.